The table lists the clone carrying this TCR beta chain with a few counts. Antigen: not known. The data originate from a study of T cells in Graves' hyperthyroidism and ophthalmopathy. About the study: Peripheral blood was secured at the point of initial diagnosis, before any treatment.

Germline lookup yields CDR1 MNHNS and CDR2 SASEGT. V shed 8 bases, J shed 9 bases, and the junction held 5 bases outside the gene matches. CDR3 length: 14 residues. RNA transcripts gave rise to amplified TCR beta CDR3 regions. The HTBI set primed first-round TCR CDR3 RT-PCR. From the multiplex PCR reads, TCRdb called clonotypes with MiXCR, one entry per CDR3 protein. The repertoire has around 350,000 distinct CDR3 sequences, 25% of them found once; the top ten carry less than 85%. Study results and limitations: Model predictions of ophthalmopathy came a median 6.5 months before onset.

Diagnoses rested on clinical symptoms, serum thyroxine and TRAb, thyroid ultrasound and orbital computed tomography. Source material: blood. The V gene is TRBV6-1, the J gene TRBJ1-6; 12 bases are shared with TRBD1. The receptor was isolated from a man aged 45-60 years with Graves' hyperthyroidism. CDR3 in amino acids: CASERDRGPSPLHF. DNA of the CDR3: TGTGCCAGCGAGAGGGACAGGGGGCCTTCACCCCTCCACTTT.